The 11 T cell receptor beta chains below were found in one sample sequenced in a study of cytomegalovirus exposure and HLA in healthy donors. 60 Vbeta and 13 Jbeta primers were used in PCR. Assay: immunoSEQ multiplex PCR; the TCRdb copy retains only in-frame clones and omits some. Counted here are over 150,000 clones, around 80% occurring once; the ten biggest clones make up around 4.5%. The sample consisted of PBMCs. The receptors originated from a man in his thirties or forties in good health and CMV-seronegative.

This clone was observed a handful of times. This chain connects TRBV6-1 to TRBJ1-2; weak D call: TRBD1 (5 bases). Germline lookup yields CDR1 MNHNS and CDR2 SASEGT. CDR3 length: 13 residues. Trimming shortened V by 10 bases and J by 4 bases, and 16 bases separated the two germline ends. CDR3 region: CATGGSGGYGYTF. Written as DNA, the CDR3 is TGTGCCACCGGCGGGAGTGGGGGCTATGGCTACACCTTC.

V is TRBV5-1 and J is TRBJ1-4; D is unresolved. CDR1 is SGHRS, CDR2 YFSETQ, per germline. V was pared by 4 bases and J by 5 bases, with 15 bases between. This CDR3 contains 15 residues. The CDR3 DNA follows: TGCGCCAGCAGCCTGCAGAGGGCCCCAAATGAAAAACTGTTTTTT. Its translation is CASSLQRAPNEKLFF.

The sample holds one count of this clone. V gene TRBV6-6 combines with J gene TRBJ1-5; possibly TRBD1 for D (5 bases). CDR1 is MNHNY and CDR2 is SVGAGI in the germline V gene (reference sequence). Trimming took 0 bases from V and 6 from J, leaving 15 bases between them. CDR3 length equals 16 residues. The DNA of the CDR3 is TGTGCCAGCAGTTACTCGCCTAGGGCGCAGGGTCAGCCCCAGCATTTT. Residues: CASSYSPRAQGQPQHF.

The rearrangement uses TRBV30 and TRBJ2-5; D is perhaps TRBD2 (6 bases). The CDR3 is 14 residues long. The ends were cut back, 1 base at V and 7 bases at J, with 16 bases in the middle. In germline, CDR1 is GTSNPN, CDR2 SVGIG (reference sequence). The CDR3 is CAWSGLGYRGTQYF. In DNA form, the CDR3 reads TGTGCCTGGAGTGGACTAGGGTATCGGGGGACCCAGTACTTC. Full variable domain (missing parts from reference TRBV30 and TRBJ2-5): SQTIHQWPATLVQPVGSPLSLECTVEGTSNPNLYWYRQAAGRGLQLLFYSVGIGQISSEVPQNLSASRPQDRQFILSSKKLLLSDSGFYLCAWSGLGYRGTQYFGPGTRLLVL.

The rearrangement joins TRBV28 to TRBJ1-2, with D possibly matching TRBD1 (6 bases). CDR3 length equals 13 residues. Trimming left V 10 bases short and J 2 bases short, with 14 bases between. Germline V gene sequence: CDR1 MDHEN, CDR2 SYDVKM. The CDR3 coding sequence is TGTGCCACCCGTCCCGGACAGAACTATGGCTACACCTTC. Encoded protein: CATRPGQNYGYTF.

The V gene is TRBV5-1, the J gene TRBJ2-6; no clear D. This CDR3 spans 14 amino acids. The V end lost 6 bases, the J end lost 0 bases, and 7 bases lay between the germline ends. CDR1 is SGHRS and CDR2 is YFSETQ in the germline V gene. The CDR3 region is CASTVTSGANVLTF. CDR3 in DNA: TGCGCCAGCACAGTCACCTCTGGGGCCAACGTCCTGACTTTC. The full variable domain, completed using reference TRBV5-1 and TRBJ2-6, is KAGVTQTPRYLIKTRGQQVTLSCSPISGHRSVSWYQQTPGQGLQFLFEYFSETQRNKGNFPGRFSGRQFSNSRSEMNVSTLELGDSALYLCASTVTSGANVLTFGAGSRLTVL.

The CDR3 reads CASSLAGVAGNTIYF. CDR3 DNA: TGTGCCAGCAGCTTGGCAGGGGTGGCCGGAAACACCATATATTTT. V usage is TRBV5-4 and J usage is TRBJ1-3; TRBD1 might be the D (6 bases). Germline V gives CDR1 SGHNT, CDR2 YYREEE (reference sequence). This CDR3 is built from 15 residues. V was shortened by 0 bases and J by 4 bases, with 11 bases between the two germline ends.

Only a few counts were recorded for this clone. The CDR3 loop reads CAWGGTGRKTEAFF. CDR3 sequence (DNA): TGTGCCTGGGGGGGGACAGGGAGGAAAACTGAAGCTTTCTTT. The J gene is TRBJ1-1, the V gene TRBV30; 9 nucleotides match TRBD1. The V and J ends lost 5 bases and 5 bases, in that order; junction bases with no gene match: 9. Germline-derived CDR1 and CDR2 are GTSNPN and SVGIG (reference sequence). The CDR3 runs to 14 residues.

The J gene is TRBJ1-1, the V gene TRBV30; D gene uncertain. CDR1 GTSNPN and CDR2 SVGIG come from the germline V gene (reference sequence). The length of the CDR3 is 14 residues. Trimming stripped 0 bases from V and 0 bases from J, with 8 bases between. This CDR3 is CAWSVGPLNTEAFF. In DNA form, the CDR3 reads TGTGCCTGGAGTGTGGGCCCGCTGAACACTGAAGCTTTCTTT. Using reference TRBV30 and TRBJ1-1 for the parts outside the CDR3, the full variable domain is SQTIHQWPATLVQPVGSPLSLECTVEGTSNPNLYWYRQAAGRGLQLLFYSVGIGQISSEVPQNLSASRPQDRQFILSSKKLLLSDSGFYLCAWSVGPLNTEAFFGQGTRLTVV.

This chain joins TRBV5-1 and TRBJ2-7; D might be TRBD1 (5 bases). This CDR3 has 16 amino acids. V lost 0 bases to trimming and J lost 2 bases, with 15 bases between them. The germline V gene has CDR1 SGHRS and CDR2 YFSETQ. The CDR3 nucleotides read TGCGCCAGCAGCTTGGGAATCGGCAGGGCCACCTACGAGCAGTACTTC. The encoded protein is CASSLGIGRATYEQYF.

The rearrangement links TRBV10-3 to TRBJ2-7; 8 bases line up with TRBD1. Germline CDR1 reads ENHRY; CDR2 reads SYGVKD. The trim removed 6 bases at V and 2 bases at J, leaving 6 bases unmatched. CDR3 size: 14 residues. In DNA form, the CDR3 reads TGTGCCATCAGACCAGGACAGGGACCCTACGAGCAGTACTTC. Its translation is CAIRPGQGPYEQYF.